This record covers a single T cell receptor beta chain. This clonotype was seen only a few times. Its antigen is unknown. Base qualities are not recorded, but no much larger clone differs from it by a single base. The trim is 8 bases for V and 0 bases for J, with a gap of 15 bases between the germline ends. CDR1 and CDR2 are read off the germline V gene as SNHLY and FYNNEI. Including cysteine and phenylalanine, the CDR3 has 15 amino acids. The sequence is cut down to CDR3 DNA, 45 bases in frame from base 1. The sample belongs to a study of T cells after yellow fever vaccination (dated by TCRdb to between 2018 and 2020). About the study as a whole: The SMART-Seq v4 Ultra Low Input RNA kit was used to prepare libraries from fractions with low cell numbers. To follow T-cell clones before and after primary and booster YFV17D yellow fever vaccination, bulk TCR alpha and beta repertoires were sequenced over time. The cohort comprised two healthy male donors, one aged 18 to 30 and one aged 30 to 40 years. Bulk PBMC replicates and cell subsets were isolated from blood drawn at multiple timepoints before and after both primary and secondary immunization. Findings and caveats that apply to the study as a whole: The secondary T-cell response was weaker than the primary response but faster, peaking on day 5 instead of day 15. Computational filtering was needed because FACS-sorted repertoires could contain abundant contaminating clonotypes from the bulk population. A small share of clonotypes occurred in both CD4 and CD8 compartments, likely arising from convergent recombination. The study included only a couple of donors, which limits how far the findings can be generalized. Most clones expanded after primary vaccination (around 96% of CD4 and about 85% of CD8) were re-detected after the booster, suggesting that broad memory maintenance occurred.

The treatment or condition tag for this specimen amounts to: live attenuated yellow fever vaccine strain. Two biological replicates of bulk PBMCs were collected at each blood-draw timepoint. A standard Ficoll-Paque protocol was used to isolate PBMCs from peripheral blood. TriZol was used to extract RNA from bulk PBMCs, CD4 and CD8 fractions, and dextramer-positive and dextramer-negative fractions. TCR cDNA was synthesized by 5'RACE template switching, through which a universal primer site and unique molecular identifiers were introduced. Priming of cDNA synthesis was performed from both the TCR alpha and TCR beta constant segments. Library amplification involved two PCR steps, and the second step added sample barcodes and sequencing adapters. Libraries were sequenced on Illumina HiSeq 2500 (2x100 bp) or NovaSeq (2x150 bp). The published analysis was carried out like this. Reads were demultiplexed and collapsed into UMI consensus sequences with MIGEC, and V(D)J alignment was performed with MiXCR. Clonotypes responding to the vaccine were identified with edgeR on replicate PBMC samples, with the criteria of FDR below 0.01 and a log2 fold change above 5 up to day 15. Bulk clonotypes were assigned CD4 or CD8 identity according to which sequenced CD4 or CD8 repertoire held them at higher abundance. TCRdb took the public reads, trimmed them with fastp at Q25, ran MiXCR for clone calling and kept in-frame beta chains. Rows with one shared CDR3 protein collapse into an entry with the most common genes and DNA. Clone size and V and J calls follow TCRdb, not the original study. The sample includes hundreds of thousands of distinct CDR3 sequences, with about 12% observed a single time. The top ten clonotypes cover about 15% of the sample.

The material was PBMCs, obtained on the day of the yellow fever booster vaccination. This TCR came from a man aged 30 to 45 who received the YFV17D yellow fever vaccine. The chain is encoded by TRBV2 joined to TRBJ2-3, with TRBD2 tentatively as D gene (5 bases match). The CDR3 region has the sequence CASSPVGVSTDTQYF. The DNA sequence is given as TGTGCCAGCTCCCCGGTGGGAGTGAGCACAGATACGCAGTATTTT.